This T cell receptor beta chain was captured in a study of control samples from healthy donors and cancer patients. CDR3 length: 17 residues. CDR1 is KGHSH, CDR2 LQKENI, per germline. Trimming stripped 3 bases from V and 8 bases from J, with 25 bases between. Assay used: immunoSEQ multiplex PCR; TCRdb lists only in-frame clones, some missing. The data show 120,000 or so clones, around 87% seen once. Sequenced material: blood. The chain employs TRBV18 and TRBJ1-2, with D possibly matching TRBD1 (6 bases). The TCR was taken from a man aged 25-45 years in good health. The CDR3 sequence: CASSPMNVGAGDYGYTF. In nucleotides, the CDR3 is TGTGCCAGCTCACCGATGAACGTGGGGGCAGGGGATTACGGCTACACCTTC.